One sample yielded the 18 T cell receptor beta chains listed below, sequenced in a study of blood T cells in healthy people across ages. A second PCR, run for roughly 7 to 11 cycles, used a sample-barcoded 5' primer plus a J-beta primer mix. TCRdb passed the 5' RACE reads through MiXCR, listing each CDR3 protein once. The sample includes some 730,000 distinct CDR3 sequences, 22% of them seen just once. Sequencing used blood. The receptors stem from a man aged 70 or older in good health.

The V call is TRBV5-1, the J call TRBJ2-5; TRBD1 is a possible D gene (6 bases). Trimming cost V 4 bases and J 11 bases, with 21 bases left between them. Germline CDR1 is SGHRS and CDR2 is YFSETQ. CDR3 length: 14 residues. The CDR3 nucleotides read TGCGCCAGCAGCCTAGGGCCTATAGGGGGTGAGCAGTACTTC. It codes for CASSLGPIGGEQYF.

The J gene is TRBJ2-4, the V gene TRBV11-3, with TRBD2 as a possible D gene (6 bases). This CDR3 spans 15 amino acids. Trimming took off 5 bases at V and 0 bases at J, with 11 bases between the two ends. Germline V gene data show CDR1 as SGHNT and CDR2 as YENEEA. CDR3 bases: TGTGCCAGCAGCCATCCGGGACTAGCCAAAAACATTCAGTACTTC. This codes for CASSHPGLAKNIQYF.

This clonotype was seen a handful of times. V and J are TRBV20-1 and TRBJ2-1; 7 bases are shared with TRBD2. Matching the DNA end better, TRBJ2-7 makes the J call doubtful. Looked up from germline, CDR1 is DFQATT and CDR2 is SNEGSKA (reference sequence). The CDR3 consists of 13 residues. CDR3 DNA: TGCAGTGCTAAGCCGGGACTATTCTACGAGCAGTACTTC. It codes for CSAKPGLFYEQYF.

This clonotype was detected only a few times. The chain is built from TRBV12-3 or TRBV12-4 and TRBJ1-2; D uncertain. V lost 3 bases, J lost 6 bases, and 14 bases lay in between. The CDR3 is made up of 14 amino acids. The CDR3 loop is CASSFKWGIDGYTF. CDR3 coding DNA: TGTGCCAGCAGTTTCAAGTGGGGAATTGATGGCTACACCTTC.

This clonotype was found a few times. V and J are TRBV20-1 and TRBJ2-1, with 13 bases fitting TRBD2. V shed 5 bases and J 7 bases; nucleotides not matched to a gene: 11. Per the germline V gene, CDR1 is DFQATT and CDR2 is SNEGSKA (reference sequence). There are 16 residues in the CDR3. CDR3 sequence (DNA): TGCAGTGCTCGGACGAGGACTAGCGGGGGCCTTAATGAGCAGTTCTTC. It encodes CSARTRTSGGLNEQFF.

The chain couples TRBV25-1 to TRBJ2-5; TRBD2 agrees at 14 bases. CDR1 MGHDK and CDR2 SYGVNS come from the germline V gene. CDR3 size: 16 residues. Losses at the gene ends were 3 bases for V and 5 bases for J; bases not matched to a gene: 5. CDR3: CASSETSGGVKETQYF. The DNA for the CDR3 is TGTGCCAGCAGTGAGACTAGCGGGGGGGTTAAGGAGACCCAGTACTTC. Variable domain in full (rest from reference TRBV25-1 and TRBJ2-5): EADIYQTPRYLVIGTGKKITLECSQTMGHDKMYWYQQDPGMELHLIHYSYGVNSTEKGDLSSESTVSRIRTEHFPLTLESARPSHTSQYLCASSETSGGVKETQYFGPGTRLLVL.

The chain recombines TRBV12-3 or TRBV12-4 with TRBJ2-5, with TRBD1 identical over 12 bases. V lost 6 bases and J lost 3; bases outside the gene matches: 5. The CDR3 has 15 amino acids. DNA of the CDR3: TGTGCCAGCAGGGACGGGACAGGGGGCGAAGAGACCCAGTACTTC. It translates to CASRDGTGGEETQYF.

The chain employs TRBV6-1 and TRBJ2-3; D is possibly TRBD2 (7 bases). The ends were cut back, 8 bases at V and 6 bases at J, with 15 bases in the middle. Germline CDR1 is MNHNS and CDR2 is SASEGT. The length of the CDR3 is 13 residues. The CDR3 is CASGGGGYDTQYF. The CDR3 DNA is TGTGCCAGCGGGGGGGGCGGGTATGATACGCAGTATTTT.

A few counts support this clonotype. This rearrangement joins TRBV9 to TRBJ2-3; D is ambiguous. The V gene lost 3 bases and the J gene lost 0 bases, with 8 bases spanning the gap. This CDR3 has 14 amino acids. Germline loops: CDR1 SGDLS, CDR2 YYNGEE. The CDR3 DNA sequence: TGTGCCAGCAGCGCCGCCAGGAGCACAGATACGCAGTATTTT. As protein: CASSAARSTDTQYF.

The chain uses TRBV5-1 and TRBJ2-3; TRBD1 matches 7 bases. CDR1 is SGHRS, CDR2 YFSETQ, per germline. J was trimmed by 2 bases and V by 0 bases; bases with no gene match: 9. This CDR3 has 17 residues. The CDR3 is CASSLVGTVLVTDTQYF. The CDR3 DNA reads as TGCGCCAGCAGCTTGGTCGGGACAGTTCTTGTCACAGATACGCAGTATTTT.

V and J are TRBV9 and TRBJ2-3; no definite D call. Trimming took 4 bases from V and 4 from J, leaving 10 bases between them. The CDR3 has 13 residues. Germline V gives CDR1 SGDLS, CDR2 YYNGEE. CDR3 bases: TGTGCCAGCAGCACCCAGCTGGCAGATACGCAGTATTTT. Translating it yields CASSTQLADTQYF.

The chain combines TRBV20-1 with TRBJ2-6, with a possible D match to TRBD2 (5 bases). The V end lost 6 bases, the J end lost 4 bases, and 16 bases lay between the germline ends. This CDR3 comprises 15 residues. The germline gives CDR1 DFQATT, CDR2 SNEGSKA (reference sequence). The CDR3 is CSAFGSGSGANVLTF. DNA of the CDR3: TGCAGTGCCTTTGGTTCGGGGTCCGGGGCCAACGTCCTGACTTTC.

V gene TRBV27 combines with J gene TRBJ2-1, with 8 bases that match TRBD1. Germline V lookup: CDR1 MNHEY, CDR2 SMNVEV (reference sequence). Trimming removed 6 bases from V and 4 bases from J; junction bases left unmatched: 8. The CDR3 runs to 15 residues. CDR3 bases: TGTGCCAGCAGCGCCTCCGGACAGGGTTACAATGAGCAGTTCTTC. Translating it yields CASSASGQGYNEQFF.

A few counts support this clonotype. The chain recombines TRBV27 with TRBJ1-5, with 8 bases identical to TRBD1. The CDR3 has 15 residues. The germline CDR1 and CDR2 sequences are MNHEY and SMNVEV (reference sequence). Trimming at V came to 6 bases and at J to 4 bases, leaving 8 bases not matched to a gene. The CDR3 loop reads CASRQGTGANQPQHF. DNA of the CDR3: TGTGCCAGCAGACAAGGGACAGGAGCTAATCAGCCCCAGCATTTT.

The chain links TRBV28 to TRBJ2-5; TRBD2 matches at 8 bases. The ends lost 5 bases at V and 5 bases at J; junction bases unmatched: 13. The CDR3 is made up of 16 amino acids. The V gene's germline CDR1 is MDHEN and CDR2 SYDVKM. CDR3 amino acids: CASSPLGSGGRETQYF. The CDR3 DNA follows: TGTGCCAGCAGTCCCCTGGGGAGCGGGGGACGGGAGACCCAGTACTTC.

The chain links TRBV6-2 or TRBV6-3 to TRBJ1-2, with unresolved D. Trimming shortened V by 0 bases and J by 2 bases, and 10 bases separated the two germline ends. CDR3 length equals 15 residues. Per the germline V gene, CDR1 is MNHEY and CDR2 is SVGEGT. The CDR3 nucleotides read TGTGCCAGCAGTTACTCGGGCTTCGGGAACTATGGCTACACCTTC. Residues: CASSYSGFGNYGYTF.

V is TRBV5-1 and J is TRBJ1-6, with D perhaps matching TRBD1 (6 bases). The CDR3 loop spans 12 amino acids. V was pared by 4 bases and J by 16 bases, with 15 bases between. CDR1 and CDR2 (germline): SGHRS, YFSETQ. This CDR3 is CASSRTGNELHF. The CDR3 DNA reads as TGCGCCAGCAGCAGAACAGGGAACGAACTCCACTTT.

This clonotype has a handful of counts. This chain joins TRBV7-9 and TRBJ2-5; 10 bases are a match to TRBD2. Matching the DNA end better, TRBJ2-1 makes the J call doubtful. The germline gives CDR1 SEHNR, CDR2 FQNEAQ (reference sequence). The CDR3 spans 15 residues. The chain's CDR3 is CASSLYSSGSDEQFF. The DNA of the CDR3 is TGTGCCAGCAGCTTATATTCTAGCGGGAGCGATGAGCAGTTCTTC.